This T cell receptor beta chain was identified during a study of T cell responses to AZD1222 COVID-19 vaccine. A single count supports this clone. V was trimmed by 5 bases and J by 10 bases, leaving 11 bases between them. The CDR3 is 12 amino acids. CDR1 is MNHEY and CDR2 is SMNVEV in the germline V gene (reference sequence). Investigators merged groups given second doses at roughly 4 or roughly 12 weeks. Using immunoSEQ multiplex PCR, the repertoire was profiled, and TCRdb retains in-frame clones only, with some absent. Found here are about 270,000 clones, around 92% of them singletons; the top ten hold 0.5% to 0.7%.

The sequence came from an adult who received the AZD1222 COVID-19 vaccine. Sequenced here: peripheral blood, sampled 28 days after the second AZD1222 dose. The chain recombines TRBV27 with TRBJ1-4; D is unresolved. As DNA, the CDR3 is TGTGCCAGCAGTCCATTGTTTGGAAAACTGTTTTTT. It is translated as CASSPLFGKLFF.